These 9 T cell receptor beta chains share one sample of origin, sequenced in a study of T cell repertoires in cytomegalovirus infection. TCRdb independently ran MiXCR on the reads; one entry per CDR3 protein. The table shows approximately 320,000 distinct CDR3 sequences, with 8% to 10% occurring only once. Sequenced input: PBMCs. These receptors all come from a human donor in good health (CMV status not recorded). Some clones in this sample may be carry-over from other donors' samples.

This clonotype was counted at least ten times. The chain joins TRBV7-2 to TRBJ2-3, with 10 bases lining up with TRBD1. The CDR3 covers 19 residues. With 2 bases clipped from V and 2 bases from J, the junction kept 13 bases outside the gene matches. Germline lookup yields CDR1 SGHTA and CDR2 FQGNSA. The CDR3, as DNA: TGTGCCAGCAGCTTAAATAGCTTAACCGGGACAGGGGTCACAGATACGCAGTATTTT. Encoded protein: CASSLNSLTGTGVTDTQYF.

Ten or more counts support this clonotype. The V call is TRBV2, the J call TRBJ1-1; the D is unclear. The CDR3 loop spans 13 amino acids. The V and J ends lost 6 bases and 6 bases respectively, with 14 bases between them. Germline values: CDR1 SNHLY, CDR2 FYNNEI. The CDR3 loop reads CASRPRSDPEAFF. CDR3 sequence (DNA): TGTGCCAGCAGACCTCGGAGTGATCCTGAAGCTTTCTTT.

This clonotype appeared many times. The chain has TRBV7-2 and TRBJ1-1; D not certain. Germline CDR1 reads SGHTA; CDR2 reads FQGNSA. The V end lost 1 base, the J end lost 1 base, and 10 bases lay between the germline ends. The CDR3 totals 15 residues. In nucleotides, the CDR3 is TGTGCCAGCAGCTTAGATAACAGACCGAACACTGAAGCTTTCTTT. Amino acid sequence: CASSLDNRPNTEAFF. Together with reference TRBV7-2 and TRBJ1-1, the CDR3 gives the full variable domain: GAGVSQSPSNKVTEKGKDVELRCDPISGHTALYWYRQSLGQGLEFLIYFQGNSAPDKSGLPSDRFSAERTGGSVSTLTIQRTQQEDSAVYLCASSLDNRPNTEAFFGQGTRLTVV.

This clonotype has ten or more counts. The gene calls are TRBV6-6 and TRBJ2-1, with 10 positions matching TRBD1. The CDR3 loop spans 17 amino acids. Per germline, CDR1 MNHNY and CDR2 SVGAGI (reference sequence). The V segment lost 2 bases and the J segment 5 bases; nucleotides outside the gene matches: 9. The DNA for the CDR3 is TGTGCCAGCAGTTACCCTATAGGGACAGGGGACGACAATGAGCAGTTCTTC. This translates into CASSYPIGTGDDNEQFF.

The table lists this clonotype with a few counts. This CDR3 is CASSLLGTGAGRGEQYF. In nucleotides, the CDR3 is TGCGCCAGCAGCTTGCTTGGGACAGGGGCCGGGCGGGGCGAGCAGTACTTC. The chain has TRBV5-1 and TRBJ2-7; 10 bases agree with TRBD1. The CDR3 totals 17 residues. The trim removed 1 base at V and 6 bases at J, leaving 13 bases unmatched. Per the germline V gene, CDR1 is SGHRS and CDR2 is YFSETQ.

At least ten counts were recorded for this clonotype. The V gene is TRBV28, the J gene TRBJ1-5, with D maybe TRBD1 (5 bases). Trimming shortened V by 6 bases and J by 0 bases, and 21 bases separated the two germline ends. The CDR3 has 18 residues. The V gene's germline CDR1 is MDHEN and CDR2 SYDVKM. CDR3 in DNA: TGTGCCAGCAGCCTTACAGGCGTCCTGGGGGGTAGCAATCAGCCCCAGCATTTT. Its translation: CASSLTGVLGGSNQPQHF.

This clonotype was found a few times. The chain has TRBV7-9 and TRBJ1-4; TRBD1 agrees at 7 bases. Unmatched junction bases numbered 3, after V lost 4 bases and J lost 1 base. CDR3 length equals 15 residues. CDR1 is SEHNR, CDR2 FQNEAQ, per germline (reference sequence). The CDR3 loop is CASSYGTVTNEKLFF. CDR3 coding DNA: TGTGCCAGCAGCTACGGGACAGTAACTAATGAAAAACTGTTTTTT.

The chain carries TRBV25-1 and TRBJ2-1; D may be TRBD2 (6 bases). V was cut by 6 bases and J by 2 bases, with 14 bases left in between. Per the germline V gene, CDR1 is MGHDK and CDR2 is SYGVNS. This CDR3 is built from 15 residues. The CDR3 sequence: CASREEGFTYNEQFF. The CDR3 nucleotides read TGTGCCAGCAGGGAGGAGGGCTTCACCTACAATGAGCAGTTCTTC.

This clonotype was picked up many times. The chain has TRBV28 and TRBJ1-6, with unresolved D. The germline CDR1 and CDR2 sequences are MDHEN and SYDVKM. V was clipped by 6 bases and J by 8 bases, with 11 bases between them. This CDR3 is built from 13 residues. The CDR3: CASRRDSYSPLHF. DNA for the CDR3: TGTGCCAGCAGAAGAGATAGTTATTCACCCCTCCACTTT.